This entry lists 21 T cell receptor beta chains sequenced from one sample in a study of blood T cell repertoires in COVID-19. Clones were sequenced by immunoSEQ multiplex PCR, and TCRdb holds only the in-frame ones, with some missing. The sample contains 470,000 or so clones, approximately 90% of which appear only once. The sample taken for sequencing was peripheral blood. These TCRs come from a young woman with acute or convalescent COVID-19.

The chain recombines TRBV29-1 with TRBJ1-2; TRBD1 is a possible D gene (6 bases). Deletions cut 7 bases from V and 6 bases from J, with 15 bases between. This CDR3 has 12 residues. Germline loops: CDR1 SQVTM, CDR2 ANQGSEA. The CDR3 sequence: CSDETGVDGYTF. CDR3 DNA: TGCAGCGACGAGACAGGAGTGGATGGCTACACCTTC.

The chain recombines TRBV13 with TRBJ2-2; 8 bases line up with TRBD1. From germline, CDR1 is PRHDT and CDR2 FYEKMQ (reference sequence). Trimming removed 6 bases from V and 5 bases from J; junction bases left unmatched: 8. The CDR3 totals 15 residues. The CDR3 loop reads CASRRAGGGTGELFF. As DNA, the CDR3 is TGTGCCAGCAGAAGGGCAGGGGGCGGAACCGGGGAGCTGTTTTTT.

In the case of this clone: Different DNA sequences within this sample yield the same CDR3. This sequence joins TRBV7-9 and TRBJ1-1; D is possibly TRBD1 (5 bases). Germline CDR1 and CDR2: SEHNR and FQNEAQ (reference sequence). The CDR3 has 14 residues. V was cut by 5 bases and J by 1 base, with 11 bases left in between. The CDR3 region is CASSPQTANTEAFF. CDR3 nucleotide sequence: TGTGCCAGCAGCCCTCAGACAGCGAACACTGAAGCTTTCTTT.

The chain uses TRBV5-1 and TRBJ1-1; no firm D call. The CDR3 extends over 15 amino acids. CDR1 is SGHRS, CDR2 YFSETQ, per germline. Trimming removed 4 bases at V and 3 bases at J, with 16 bases between. The CDR3, as DNA: TGCGCCAGCAGCCGTATTTCAATAGCGGACACTGAAGCTTTCTTT. Protein product: CASSRISIADTEAFF.

The rearrangement joins TRBV6-5 to TRBJ2-7, with a tentative D call TRBD1 (6 bases). Germline CDR1 MNHEY, CDR2 SVGAGI. V lost 6 bases to trimming and J lost 0 bases, with 12 bases between them. The CDR3 loop spans 14 amino acids. Here the CDR3 DNA reads TGTGCCAGCAGCCTACAGGGTCCCTCCTACGAGCAGTACTTC. This sequence encodes CASSLQGPSYEQYF.

This clone was seen a handful of times. The V call is TRBV2, the J call TRBJ1-5; weak D call: TRBD1 (6 bases). Trimming took off 4 bases at V and 5 bases at J, with 12 bases between the two ends. The CDR3 is 14 amino acids. CDR1 and CDR2 from the germline V gene are SNHLY and FYNNEI. The CDR3 DNA is TGTGCCAGCAGTGCCCAGGGGCCCTATCAGCCCCAGCATTTT. Translated: CASSAQGPYQPQHF.

The chain recombines TRBV5-1 with TRBJ2-7; unclear D gene. Trimming pared 0 bases from V and 2 bases from J, leaving 9 bases between. The V gene's germline CDR1 is SGHRS and CDR2 YFSETQ. The CDR3 contains 14 residues. The CDR3 is CASSLGQQAYEQYF. The DNA for the CDR3 is TGCGCCAGCAGCTTGGGTCAGCAGGCCTACGAGCAGTACTTC.

This sequence joins TRBV7-3 and TRBJ2-2, with 7 bases that match TRBD2. The CDR3 has 19 residues. Germline V gives CDR1 SGHTA, CDR2 FQGTGA. The V segment lost 4 bases and the J segment 1 base; nucleotides outside the gene matches: 15. The CDR3 coding sequence is TGTGCCAGCAGCTCCAACCCCCTGGGCGGGAGATTGAACACCGGGGAGCTGTTTTTT. Translated, it gives CASSSNPLGGRLNTGELFF.

J is TRBJ1-4 and V is TRBV2; no reliable D call. CDR3 size: 13 residues. With 6 bases removed from V and 5 bases from J, the gap between germline ends came to 10 bases. CDR1 is SNHLY and CDR2 is FYNNEI in the germline V gene. CDR3 amino acids: CASSGTANEKLFF. The CDR3 coding sequence is TGTGCCAGCAGCGGAACAGCAAATGAAAAACTGTTTTTT.

The count of this clone is one. The chain has TRBV7-9 and TRBJ2-1; 10 nucleotides match TRBD1. Germline V lookup: CDR1 SEHNR, CDR2 FQNEAQ (reference sequence). Trimming took 4 bases from V and 4 from J; bases not matched to a gene: 4. The CDR3 is made up of 15 amino acids. CDR3 in DNA: TGTGCCAGCAGCTCCGGGACAGGGGTTTACAATGAGCAGTTCTTC. Its protein product is CASSSGTGVYNEQFF.

The chain uses TRBV11-2 and TRBJ2-3; TRBD2 matches 8 bases. The CDR3 loop spans 16 amino acids. In germline, CDR1 is SGHAT, CDR2 FQNNGV. J was trimmed by 4 bases and V by 5 bases; bases with no gene match: 11. The CDR3 spells CASSPIHTSGPDTQYF. The CDR3, as DNA: TGTGCCAGCAGCCCAATACATACTAGCGGACCAGATACGCAGTATTTT.

The rearrangement uses TRBV5-4 and TRBJ2-3, with TRBD2 matching over 12 bases. Germline V lookup: CDR1 SGHNT, CDR2 YYREEE (reference sequence). The CDR3 runs to 17 residues. V was clipped by 0 bases and J by 4 bases; unmatched bases: 6. CDR3 sequence (DNA): TGTGCCAGCAGCTTGGGGTCTAGCGGGGGGGCCGCAGATACGCAGTATTTT. Translation gives CASSLGSSGGAADTQYF.

The chain combines TRBV24-1 with TRBJ2-5, with 7 nucleotides matching TRBD1. This CDR3 is built from 16 residues. Germline CDR1 KGHDR, CDR2 SFDVKD. Trimming at V came to 3 bases and at J to 1 base, leaving 7 bases not matched to a gene. CDR3 nucleotide sequence: TGTGCCACCAGTGATGCTTCCGGACAGGCCCAAGAGACCCAGTACTTC. This codes for CATSDASGQAQETQYF.

The chain uses TRBV6-5 and TRBJ1-4; the match to TRBD1 covers 7 bases. CDR1 MNHEY and CDR2 SVGAGI come from the germline V gene. With V trimmed by 7 bases and J by 7 bases, 9 bases remained unmatched. The CDR3 runs to 14 residues. CDR3 sequence: CASTSGQRGEKLFF. The CDR3 region has the DNA TGTGCCAGCACCTCGGGACAGAGAGGTGAAAAACTGTTTTTT.

V usage is TRBV19 and J usage is TRBJ2-2; D is possibly TRBD1 (5 bases). V dropped 4 bases and J dropped 5 bases, with 17 bases sitting between them. Germline V gene data show CDR1 as LNHDA and CDR2 as SQIVND (reference sequence). The CDR3 loop spans 16 amino acids. CDR3 coding DNA: TGTGCCAGTAGTACCCGAGCAGGGTGGGATACCGGGGAGCTGTTTTTT. Translation: CASSTRAGWDTGELFF.

The chain joins TRBV11-3 to TRBJ2-3; 7 bases line up with TRBD2. The CDR3 runs to 15 residues. With V trimmed by 2 bases and J by 0 bases, 2 bases remained unmatched. CDR1 and CDR2 from the germline V gene are SGHNT and YENEEA. The CDR3 bases are TGTGCCAGCAGCTTAAGGCGGGGGAGCACAGATACGCAGTATTTT. Translated, it gives CASSLRRGSTDTQYF.

V gene TRBV11-2 combines with J gene TRBJ2-5; the match to TRBD2 covers 8 bases. Germline trimming cut 2 bases from V and 5 bases from J; bases unmatched to any gene: 10. Germline V CDR1 and CDR2: SGHAT, FQNNGV. The length of the CDR3 is 16 residues. Written as DNA, the CDR3 is TGTGCCAGCAGCTTATTTGCCGGGGGGGCCGGGGAGACCCAGTACTTC. Its protein product is CASSLFAGGAGETQYF.

J is TRBJ2-7 and V is TRBV4-2; D is possibly TRBD1 (5 bases). Deletions cut 1 base from V and 5 bases from J, with 9 bases between. Germline assignment: CDR1 LGHNA and CDR2 YNFKEQ. The CDR3 contains 13 residues. CDR3 nucleotides: TGTGCCAGCAGCCAAGCTAGGGGAAACGAGCAGTACTTC. Translation: CASSQARGNEQYF.

This clone was seen once. The chain links TRBV18 to TRBJ1-2; D remains ambiguous. V was clipped by 4 bases and J by 1 base, with 10 bases between them. Per germline, CDR1 KGHSH and CDR2 LQKENI. This CDR3 comprises 14 residues. CDR3 in DNA: TGTGCCAGCTCACAAGCGACGGATAACTATGGCTACACCTTC. Translated: CASSQATDNYGYTF.

The CDR3 sequence is CASSPRGRGRETQYF. The CDR3 DNA sequence: TGCGCCAGCAGCCCCCGCGGGAGGGGCAGGGAGACCCAGTACTTC. V gene TRBV4-1 combines with J gene TRBJ2-5, with 9 bases that match TRBD2. V shed 4 bases, J shed 5 bases, and the junction held 8 bases outside the gene matches. Germline CDR1 reads MGHRA; CDR2 reads YSYEKL. This CDR3 comprises 15 residues.

The chain combines TRBV4-1 with TRBJ1-3; TRBD1 is a possible D gene (5 bases). There are 18 residues in the CDR3. Germline assignment: CDR1 MGHRA and CDR2 YSYEKL. The V end lost 1 base, the J end lost 4 bases, and 20 bases lay between the germline ends. CDR3 residues: CASSQAPTGSRLGNTIYF. As DNA, the CDR3 is TGCGCCAGCAGCCAAGCACCTACAGGCTCCCGGCTGGGAAACACCATATATTTT.